What follows are 25 T cell receptor beta chains derived from one specimen sequenced in a study of cytomegalovirus exposure and HLA in healthy donors. 60 Vbeta and 13 Jbeta primers were used in PCR. This table comes from immunoSEQ multiplex PCR, and its TCRdb copy is limited to in-frame clones, with some not included. Of 130,000 or so clones in the sample, approximately 80% are singletons; the top ten hold over 0.9%. Sequenced: PBMCs. The receptors derive from an older woman in good health and CMV-seronegative.

The gene calls are TRBV7-3 and TRBJ2-7; maybe TRBD1 (5 bases). The CDR3 is made up of 14 amino acids. The ends were cut back, 2 bases at V and 2 bases at J, with 10 bases in the middle. CDR1 SGHTA and CDR2 FQGTGA come from the germline V gene. CDR3 in amino acids: CASSLGAQPYEQYF. The CDR3 nucleotides are TGTGCCAGCAGCTTAGGGGCCCAGCCCTACGAGCAGTACTTC.

In this sample, this clone turned up once. The chain is built from TRBV5-5 and TRBJ1-2; perhaps TRBD1 as D (5 bases). The CDR3 runs to 13 residues. V gave up 4 bases and J gave up 4 bases, with 11 bases separating them. In germline, CDR1 is SGHKS, CDR2 YYEKEE (reference sequence). CDR3 in amino acids: CASSPQGGYGYTF. The CDR3 DNA reads TGTGCCAGCAGCCCCCAGGGTGGCTATGGCTACACCTTC.

Details on this clone: This same CDR3 is encoded by further DNA sequences in the sample. The chain's CDR3 is CASSPLGLAASTDTQYF. CDR3 DNA sequence: TGCGCCAGCAGTCCCTTAGGACTAGCAGCTAGCACAGATACGCAGTATTTT. V usage is TRBV5-1 and J usage is TRBJ2-3; 8 bases map to TRBD2. Germline CDR1 SGHRS, CDR2 YFSETQ. The CDR3 has 17 amino acids. V dropped 5 bases and J dropped 0; count of bases not matched to a gene: 11. Full variable domain (outside the CDR3, taken from reference TRBV5-1 and TRBJ2-3): KAGVTQTPRYLIKTRGQQVTLSCSPISGHRSVSWYQQTPGQGLQFLFEYFSETQRNKGNFPGRFSGRQFSNSRSEMNVSTLELGDSALYLCASSPLGLAASTDTQYFGPGTRLTVL.

The V call is TRBV15, the J call TRBJ2-1; possible D gene TRBD1, 6 bases. The CDR3 runs 14 residues. Between the trimmed V and J ends, which lost 4 bases and 8 bases, there was a span of 15 bases. From germline, CDR1 is LNHNV and CDR2 YYDKDF (reference sequence). The CDR3 DNA sequence: TGTGCCACCAGCACGGGACAATTCCGCGATGAGCAGTTCTTC. Its protein product is CATSTGQFRDEQFF.

The chain has TRBV5-8 and TRBJ1-2; TRBD1 aligns across 7 bases. CDR3 length equals 15 residues. Germline CDR1 is SGHTS and CDR2 is YDEGEE. The J segment lost 4 bases and the V segment lost 4 bases, leaving 10 bases of the junction unmatched. The chain's CDR3 is CASSMRTGKTYGYTF. In DNA, the CDR3 is TGTGCCAGCAGCATGCGGACAGGAAAAACCTATGGCTACACCTTC.

This rearrangement joins TRBV6-5 to TRBJ2-7, with TRBD2 as a possible D gene (6 bases). Trimming took 2 bases from V and 4 from J, leaving 12 bases between them. Looked up from germline, CDR1 is MNHEY and CDR2 is SVGAGI. This CDR3 has 14 amino acids. This chain's CDR3 is CASSYRRGGYEQYF. CDR3 in DNA: TGTGCCAGCAGTTACCGGAGGGGTGGATACGAGCAGTACTTC.

The chain is built from TRBV10-1 and TRBJ2-2; 8 bases agree with TRBD1. Germline lookup yields CDR1 WNHNN and CDR2 SYGVQD (reference sequence). The CDR3 covers 15 residues. The V and J ends lost 6 bases and 4 bases, in that order; junction bases with no gene match: 7. The CDR3: CASSWTGRSTGELFF. The CDR3 coding sequence is TGCGCCAGCAGCTGGACAGGGAGGTCCACCGGGGAGCTGTTTTTT.

The CDR3 reads CASSEETAGGEKLFF. The DNA of the CDR3 is TGTGCCAGCAGTGAAGAGACAGCGGGCGGTGAAAAACTGTTTTTT. This chain uses TRBV6-1 with TRBJ1-4; perhaps TRBD1 as D (5 bases). The V gene lost 1 base and the J gene lost 7 bases, with 13 bases spanning the gap. CDR1 MNHNS and CDR2 SASEGT come from the germline V gene. The CDR3 loop spans 15 amino acids.

This chain links TRBV28 with TRBJ1-1; D is uncertain. V lost 5 bases, J lost 13 bases, and 14 bases lay in between. The germline V gene encodes CDR1 MDHEN and CDR2 SYDVKM. This CDR3 region has 11 residues. The CDR3 sequence is CASSLGHTDFF. CDR3 DNA: TGTGCCAGCAGTCTAGGCCACACGGATTTCTTT.

The rearrangement links TRBV7-9 to TRBJ2-5; 10 positions agree with TRBD2. Per germline, CDR1 SEHNR and CDR2 FQNEAQ (reference sequence). After removal of 2 bases from V and 1 base from J, the junction contained 4 bases not matched to a gene. The CDR3 runs to 16 residues. The CDR3 DNA reads TGTGCCAGCAGCTTAAAGCGGACTAGCGGCCAAGAGACCCAGTACTTC. This encodes CASSLKRTSGQETQYF.

The rearrangement links TRBV7-6 to TRBJ1-1, with D perhaps matching TRBD1 (6 bases). The CDR3 is 13 residues long. Germline CDR1 reads SGHVS; CDR2 reads FNYEAQ. With 5 bases removed from V and 12 bases from J, the gap between germline ends came to 19 bases. CDR3 protein: CASSPPGGRLTFF. The CDR3 bases are TGTGCCAGCAGCCCCCCCGGGGGGCGGCTAACTTTCTTT.

Here the CDR3 reads CAWSVQLAAPREQFF. In nucleotides, the CDR3 is TGTGCCTGGAGTGTACAACTAGCCGCACCCCGGGAGCAGTTCTTC. This chain joins TRBV30 and TRBJ2-1; possibly TRBD2 for D (6 bases). CDR3 length equals 15 residues. The V end lost 0 bases, the J end lost 10 bases, and 19 bases lay between the germline ends. CDR1 and CDR2 from the germline V gene are GTSNPN and SVGIG (reference sequence).

This clone turned up a few times. V is TRBV29-1 and J is TRBJ2-7, with TRBD2 matching 15 bases. The CDR3 length is 14 residues. V shed 5 bases, J shed 4 bases, and the junction held 3 bases outside the gene matches. Germline lookup yields CDR1 SQVTM and CDR2 ANQGSEA. Here the CDR3 reads CSVPGTSGRYEQYF. CDR3 sequence (DNA): TGCAGCGTTCCCGGGACTAGCGGGAGGTACGAGCAGTACTTC.

This chain joins TRBV28 and TRBJ1-4; TRBD1 aligns across 8 bases. The junction had 14 bases not matched to a gene; V was cut back by 7 bases and J by 7 bases. The V gene's germline CDR1 is MDHEN and CDR2 SYDVKM. The CDR3 is 16 residues long. This CDR3 reads CASTLRPGGYPEKLFF. CDR3 coding DNA: TGTGCCAGCACCCTCCGCCCAGGGGGCTATCCTGAAAAACTGTTTTTT.

J is TRBJ2-6 and V is TRBV19, with TRBD2 identical over 7 bases. CDR1 and CDR2 from the germline V gene are LNHDA and SQIVND (reference sequence). Trimming cost V 6 bases and J 2 bases; bases outside gene matches: 7. CDR3 size: 16 residues. CDR3 DNA: TGTGCCAGTAGGCTGGGGGGGGTCGCTGGGGCCAACGTCCTGACTTTC. Residues: CASRLGGVAGANVLTF.

This clone was seen just once. The V and J genes are TRBV30 and TRBJ1-4; TRBD1 might be the D (5 bases). V was pared by 4 bases and J by 0 bases, with 9 bases between. The CDR3 sequence is 14 residues long. Germline CDR1 reads GTSNPN; CDR2 reads SVGIG (reference sequence). For the CDR3, the DNA is TGTGCCTGGAATGGGGCAACAACTAATGAAAAACTGTTTTTT. Translated: CAWNGATTNEKLFF.

J is TRBJ1-5 and V is TRBV19, with D possibly TRBD1 on 5 matching bases. With 1 base removed from V and 7 bases from J, the gap between germline ends came to 11 bases. Germline lookup yields CDR1 LNHDA and CDR2 SQIVND (reference sequence). CDR3 length: 14 residues. This CDR3 reads CASSIVGGGQPQHF. Here the CDR3 DNA reads TGTGCCAGTAGTATAGTCGGGGGTGGGCAGCCCCAGCATTTT.

The rearrangement uses TRBV6-5 and TRBJ2-2; TRBD2 is a possible D gene (6 bases). The CDR3 runs 15 residues. Germline assignment: CDR1 MNHEY and CDR2 SVGAGI. Between the trimmed V and J ends, which lost 5 bases and 2 bases, there was a span of 12 bases. CDR3 coding DNA: TGTGCCAGCAGTAAGGGACTGATTAACACCGGGGAGCTGTTTTTT. As protein: CASSKGLINTGELFF.

This clone came up once. The chain couples TRBV6-5 to TRBJ1-5; the D is unclear. V was cut by 0 bases and J by 0 bases, with 9 bases left in between. Germline V gene lookup returns CDR1 MNHEY and CDR2 SVGAGI. The CDR3 extends over 16 amino acids. CDR3 nucleotides: TGTGCCAGCAGTTACTCGGCCCTTGGTAGCAATCAGCCCCAGCATTTT. It translates to CASSYSALGSNQPQHF.

Here the CDR3 DNA reads TGTGCCAGCAGCCAAGCCCCGGGACTAGCGGGCGTCTACGAGCAGTACTTC. Residues: CASSQAPGLAGVYEQYF. The rearrangement joins TRBV4-2 to TRBJ2-7; 12 positions match TRBD2. With V trimmed by 1 base and J by 3 bases, 7 bases remained unmatched. The germline gives CDR1 LGHNA, CDR2 YNFKEQ. The CDR3 runs 17 residues.

The genes are TRBV2 and TRBJ2-2, with 11 nucleotides matching TRBD2. V dropped 7 bases and J dropped 6; count of bases not matched to a gene: 7. Germline lookup yields CDR1 SNHLY and CDR2 FYNNEI. CDR3 length: 15 amino acids. The CDR3 loop reads CASIAGGLRPGELFF. CDR3 DNA: TGTGCCAGCATAGCGGGGGGGCTTAGACCCGGGGAGCTGTTTTTT.

The rearrangement joins TRBV9 to TRBJ1-5; D might be TRBD1 (6 bases). Germline V gives CDR1 SGDLS, CDR2 YYNGEE. The CDR3 runs 21 residues. V gave up 4 bases and J gave up 3 bases, with 32 bases separating them. DNA of the CDR3: TGTGCCAGCAGCTTCCGTTCAGCGAGCAGGGGATTTCGAGGGTCCAATCAGCCCCAGCATTTT. This sequence encodes CASSFRSASRGFRGSNQPQHF.

The table lists this clone with a few counts. This chain connects TRBV5-4 to TRBJ2-1; D is possibly TRBD1 (5 bases). The germline V gene has CDR1 SGHNT and CDR2 YYREEE (reference sequence). With 4 bases removed from V and 4 bases from J, the gap between germline ends came to 12 bases. This CDR3 has 14 residues. CDR3 sequence reads: CASSRTGSYNEQFF. The CDR3 DNA reads as TGTGCCAGCAGCCGAACAGGCTCGTACAATGAGCAGTTCTTC.

The chain couples TRBV6-1 to TRBJ1-2, with TRBD1 identical over 8 bases. The germline V gene encodes CDR1 MNHNS and CDR2 SASEGT. The CDR3 totals 14 residues. Trimming removed 2 bases from V and 4 bases from J; junction bases left unmatched: 3. CDR3 coding DNA: TGTGCCAGCAGTGAAACGACAGGGGTCTATGGCTACACCTTC. Amino acid sequence: CASSETTGVYGYTF.

This clone was detected a few times. J is TRBJ1-1 and V is TRBV28; D remains unclear. Per germline, CDR1 MDHEN and CDR2 SYDVKM. The CDR3 runs 12 residues. V lost 4 bases, J lost 0 bases, and 3 bases lay in between. The CDR3 DNA sequence: TGTGCCAGCAGTTCCGTGAACACTGAAGCTTTCTTT. This gives the protein CASSSVNTEAFF.